Listed here are 30 T cell receptor beta chains from one sample, sequenced in a study of T cell changes during pregnancy in multiple sclerosis. Some clones are missing from TCRdb's copy, which holds only in-frame ones; the method was immunoSEQ multiplex PCR. This table has about 70,000 clones, about nine tenths appearing once. Material: CD4+ T cells from peripheral blood mononuclear cells, obtained after pregnancy. Source of these receptors: a female donor with multiple sclerosis, enrolled in a pregnancy study.

The chain combines TRBV19 with TRBJ2-1; 8 bases align to TRBD2. The CDR3 loop spans 14 amino acids. CDR1 is LNHDA, CDR2 SQIVND, per germline (reference sequence). V shed 6 bases, J shed 0 bases, and the junction held 1 base outside the gene matches. DNA of the CDR3: TGTGCCAGTAGGGGACTAGTCTCCTACAATGAGCAGTTCTTC. Residues: CASRGLVSYNEQFF.

This chain uses TRBV5-6 with TRBJ2-1; 10 bases agree with TRBD2. Germline CDR1 reads SGHDT; CDR2 reads YYEEEE. This CDR3 has 15 residues. Trimming cost V 4 bases and J 11 bases; bases outside gene matches: 12. CDR3 nucleotide sequence: TGTGCCAGCAGCCCCGGGAGCGGGAGGGTGGGTAAGCAGTTCTTC. This translates into CASSPGSGRVGKQFF.

In this sample, this clone turned up once. The chain joins TRBV19 to TRBJ1-1; D is perhaps TRBD1 (5 bases). Between the trimmed V and J ends, which lost 7 bases and 2 bases, there was a span of 11 bases. The CDR3 loop spans 13 amino acids. Germline V CDR1 and CDR2: LNHDA, SQIVND (reference sequence). CDR3 protein: CASTRQLNTEAFF. CDR3 bases: TGTGCCAGTACCCGACAGCTTAACACTGAAGCTTTCTTT.

The rearrangement uses TRBV7-9 and TRBJ2-1; no reliable D call. The CDR3 has 12 residues. Germline assignment: CDR1 SEHNR and CDR2 FQNEAQ (reference sequence). The V end lost 10 bases, the J end lost 0 bases, and 7 bases lay between the germline ends. This CDR3 reads CATSSSYNEQFF. The CDR3 coding sequence is TGTGCCACTTCGAGCTCCTACAATGAGCAGTTCTTC.

The chain carries TRBV2 and TRBJ2-1; no clear D. The germline V gene encodes CDR1 SNHLY and CDR2 FYNNEI. This CDR3 has 13 residues. The germline V and J ends were trimmed by 1 base and 5 bases, with 6 bases remaining between them. CDR3: CASSEDYNNEQFF. CDR3 DNA: TGTGCCAGCAGTGAAGACTATAACAATGAGCAGTTCTTC.

The chain joins TRBV9 to TRBJ1-2, with TRBD1 as a possible D gene (5 bases). Trimming took off 1 base at V and 4 bases at J, with 11 bases between the two ends. There are 14 residues in the CDR3. From germline, CDR1 is SGDLS and CDR2 YYNGEE. The CDR3 region is CASSVSGGPYGYTF. The CDR3, as DNA: TGTGCCAGCAGCGTATCGGGGGGACCCTATGGCTACACCTTC.

V usage is TRBV10-3 and J usage is TRBJ1-2; the D gene is possibly TRBD1 (6 bases). With 4 bases removed from V and 2 bases from J, the gap between germline ends came to 20 bases. The germline V gene has CDR1 ENHRY and CDR2 SYGVKD. CDR3 length equals 17 residues. The chain's CDR3 is CAISVAGTKRENYGYTF. The CDR3 DNA sequence: TGTGCCATCAGTGTGGCCGGGACAAAGCGAGAGAACTATGGCTACACCTTC.

This rearrangement joins TRBV30 to TRBJ1-3; D remains ambiguous. The CDR3 is 14 amino acids. The germline V gene has CDR1 GTSNPN and CDR2 SVGIG (reference sequence). Between the trimmed V and J ends, which lost 0 bases and 3 bases, there was a span of 9 bases. CDR3 bases: TGTGCCTGGAGTGTATCGACTAGTGGAAACACCATATATTTT. It specifies CAWSVSTSGNTIYF. The variable domain in full, completed from reference TRBV30 and TRBJ1-3, reads SQTIHQWPATLVQPVGSPLSLECTVEGTSNPNLYWYRQAAGRGLQLLFYSVGIGQISSEVPQNLSASRPQDRQFILSSKKLLLSDSGFYLCAWSVSTSGNTIYFGEGSWLTVV.

This clone has just a few counts. The chain uses TRBV7-6 and TRBJ2-1, with 8 bases fitting TRBD2. This CDR3 comprises 15 residues. CDR1 is SGHVS, CDR2 FNYEAQ, per germline. After removal of 5 bases from V and 3 bases from J, the junction contained 6 bases not matched to a gene. DNA of the CDR3: TGTGCCAGCAGCGTATCCGGGACTAGCTACAATGAGCAGTTCTTC. Residues: CASSVSGTSYNEQFF.

This clone was seen only once. An end of the junction does not agree with germline; a read error may underlie this. V is TRBV19 and J is TRBJ1-5, with 7 bases that match TRBD1. The germline CDR1 and CDR2 sequences are LNHDA and SQIVND (reference sequence). This CDR3 is 14 amino acids long. The CDR3 loop is CASNIGGGNQPQHF. The CDR3 region has the DNA TGTGCCAGTAATATAGGGGGCGGTAATCAGCCCCAGCATTTT.

V gene TRBV7-9 combines with J gene TRBJ1-1; 10 bases match TRBD1. J lost 3 bases, V lost 4 bases, and 8 bases had no gene match. Germline CDR1 reads SEHNR; CDR2 reads FQNEAQ (reference sequence). The CDR3 is 16 residues long. CDR3 DNA: TGTGCCAGCAGCTCTATGCGACAGGGGGCTTACACTGAAGCTTTCTTT. Translating gives CASSSMRQGAYTEAFF.

This clone was seen just once. The chain is built from TRBV2 and TRBJ1-1; D may be TRBD1 (6 bases). Trimming left V 7 bases short and J 9 bases short, with 18 bases between. This CDR3 has 13 amino acids. Looked up from germline, CDR1 is SNHLY and CDR2 is FYNNEI. CDR3 coding DNA: TGTGCCAGCACCGCCGGGACAACCTGGAAAGCTTTCTTT. It specifies CASTAGTTWKAFF.

This clone has only one observation. The J gene is TRBJ1-4, the V gene TRBV5-1; TRBD1 agrees at 8 bases. This CDR3 has 14 residues. J was trimmed by 8 bases and V by 4 bases; bases with no gene match: 7. Germline V gene sequence: CDR1 SGHRS, CDR2 YFSETQ. The CDR3 DNA reads as TGCGCCAGCAGCCCTGGACAGGGTGGCGAAAAACTGTTTTTT. It yields the protein CASSPGQGGEKLFF.

This CDR3 is CASNRQGDAGELFF. The CDR3 DNA is TGTGCCAGCAATAGACAGGGGGACGCCGGGGAGCTGTTTTTT. The rearrangement uses TRBV2 and TRBJ2-2; the match to TRBD1 covers 9 bases. V lost 7 bases and J lost 6; bases outside the gene matches: 6. CDR3 length equals 14 residues. The germline gives CDR1 SNHLY, CDR2 FYNNEI.

The chain combines TRBV7-3 with TRBJ2-2; TRBD2 agrees at 8 bases. The V gene end was trimmed by 4 bases and the J gene end by 0 bases; junction bases not matched to a gene: 4. Germline CDR1 and CDR2: SGHTA and FQGTGA. There are 16 residues in the CDR3. This CDR3 reads CASSSRGAANTGELFF. The CDR3 DNA reads as TGTGCCAGCAGCTCGCGGGGGGCCGCGAACACCGGGGAGCTGTTTTTT. Based on the CDR3 plus reference TRBV7-3 and TRBJ2-2, the full variable domain is GAGVSQTPSNKVTEKGKYVELRCDPISGHTALYWYRQSLGQGPEFLIYFQGTGAADDSGLPNDRFFAVRPEGSVSTLKIQRTERGDSAVYLCASSSRGAANTGELFFGEGSRLTVL.

The chain is built from TRBV9 and TRBJ2-3, with TRBD2 matching 10 bases. The CDR3 consists of 17 residues. V shed 3 bases and J 0 bases; nucleotides not matched to a gene: 7. Germline CDR1 is SGDLS and CDR2 is YYNGEE. This chain's CDR3 is CASSARGLAASTDTQYF. The DNA for the CDR3 is TGTGCCAGCAGCGCACGAGGACTAGCGGCTAGCACAGATACGCAGTATTTT.

This chain joins TRBV25-1 and TRBJ1-1; possibly TRBD1 for D (5 bases). CDR3 length equals 15 residues. Germline CDR1 is MGHDK and CDR2 is SYGVNS. The V and J ends lost 1 base and 4 bases respectively, with 13 bases between them. CDR3 region: CASSEWGGVGTEAFF. CDR3 DNA sequence: TGTGCCAGCAGTGAATGGGGGGGAGTGGGCACTGAAGCTTTCTTT.

The DNA for the CDR3 is TGTGCCAGCAGTAATACAGGGGATCAGCCCCAGCATTTT. Amino acids: CASSNTGDQPQHF. This chain uses TRBV28 with TRBJ1-5; TRBD1 aligns across 7 bases. The germline V gene encodes CDR1 MDHEN and CDR2 SYDVKM. This CDR3 region has 13 residues. The V segment lost 5 bases and the J segment 5 bases; nucleotides outside the gene matches: 3.

CDR3: CASSFGTSGRALNEQFF. CDR3 coding DNA: TGTGCCAGCAGTTTTGGGACTAGCGGGAGGGCGCTCAATGAGCAGTTCTTC. This chain joins TRBV28 and TRBJ2-1; 16 positions agree with TRBD2. From germline, CDR1 is MDHEN and CDR2 SYDVKM. V lost 3 bases and J lost 6; bases outside the gene matches: 5. This CDR3 has 17 residues.

This rearrangement joins TRBV6-1 to TRBJ1-2; no definite D call. There are 15 residues in the CDR3. V lost 1 base, J lost 5 bases, and 14 bases lay in between. Germline V CDR1 and CDR2: MNHNS, SASEGT. This chain's CDR3 is CASSEGRLGTYGYTF. CDR3 nucleotides: TGTGCCAGCAGTGAAGGAAGACTCGGAACTTATGGCTACACCTTC.

Of note for this clone: The CDR3 does not end in the conserved phenylalanine or tryptophan, so this is likely a read error. CDR3 nucleotides: TGTGCCAGCTCACTTAGGACAGGGGGGCAATATGGCTACACCCTC. Translating gives CASSLRTGGQYGYTL. The chain is built from TRBV18 and TRBJ1-2; 10 nucleotides line up with TRBD1. CDR3 length: 15 amino acids. V dropped 4 bases and J dropped 5; count of bases not matched to a gene: 7. Germline V lookup: CDR1 KGHSH, CDR2 LQKENI.

This sequence joins TRBV10-3 and TRBJ2-3; D remains unclear. In germline, CDR1 is ENHRY, CDR2 SYGVKD. The CDR3 loop spans 11 amino acids. V was clipped by 3 bases and J by 7 bases, with 5 bases between them. The CDR3 DNA reads TGTGCCATCAGTGACTTAAATACGCAGTATTTT. Its translation: CAISDLNTQYF.

This chain uses TRBV27 with TRBJ2-7; 13 positions match TRBD2. After removal of 3 bases from V and 3 bases from J, the junction contained 5 bases not matched to a gene. This CDR3 comprises 16 residues. CDR1 is MNHEY and CDR2 is SMNVEV in the germline V gene (reference sequence). The CDR3 loop is CASSLTGTSGVYEQYF. Written as DNA, the CDR3 is TGTGCCAGCAGTTTGACCGGGACTAGCGGGGTCTACGAGCAGTACTTC.

The rearrangement uses TRBV30 and TRBJ2-7; TRBD2 is a possible D gene (5 bases). Germline CDR1 and CDR2: GTSNPN and SVGIG (reference sequence). The length of the CDR3 is 10 residues. CDR3 coding DNA: TGTGCGATCGGGGCCTACGAGCAGTACTTC. Translation: CAIGAYEQYF.

The rearrangement joins TRBV5-6 to TRBJ1-2, with TRBD1 matching over 11 bases. V was pared by 4 bases and J by 5 bases, with 4 bases of the junction left unmatched. The CDR3 runs to 14 residues. The germline V gene has CDR1 SGHDT and CDR2 YYEEEE. CDR3 DNA: TGTGCCAGCAGCACCGGACAGGGGGCATATGGCTACACCTTC. Its translation is CASSTGQGAYGYTF.

The chain is built from TRBV5-1 and TRBJ1-1; unclear D gene. In germline, CDR1 is SGHRS, CDR2 YFSETQ. V lost 4 bases and J lost 1, with 11 bases in between. The CDR3 is 14 amino acids. CDR3 region: CASSQGLGNTEAFF. The CDR3 bases are TGCGCCAGCAGCCAAGGACTTGGGAACACTGAAGCTTTCTTT.

The chain couples TRBV7-2 to TRBJ1-1; D not certain. There are 14 residues in the CDR3. Germline lookup yields CDR1 SGHTA and CDR2 FQGNSA. Trimming took 3 bases from V and 1 from J, leaving 9 bases between them. Here the CDR3 reads CASSFLRSNTEAFF. The DNA of the CDR3 is TGTGCCAGCAGCTTCCTTCGGTCGAACACTGAAGCTTTCTTT. Complete variable domain (other parts from reference TRBV7-2 and TRBJ1-1): GAGVSQSPSNKVTEKGKDVELRCDPISGHTALYWYRQSLGQGLEFLIYFQGNSAPDKSGLPSDRFSAERTGGSVSTLTIQRTQQEDSAVYLCASSFLRSNTEAFFGQGTRLTVV.

The chain recombines TRBV5-1 with TRBJ1-1; D not resolved. V lost 4 bases and J lost 6, with 19 bases in between. Germline loops: CDR1 SGHRS, CDR2 YFSETQ. CDR3 length: 15 amino acids. The CDR3 DNA reads TGCGCCAGCAGCACCCGAGGCCCCCTCGGCGCTGAAGCTTTCTTT. This gives the protein CASSTRGPLGAEAFF.

The chain recombines TRBV15 with TRBJ2-3, with TRBD2 matching 10 bases. Germline CDR1 LNHNV, CDR2 YYDKDF (reference sequence). The CDR3 is 16 residues long. Trimming cost V 2 bases and J 5 bases; bases outside gene matches: 7. The CDR3 sequence is CATSRLGLAGVDTQYF. CDR3 bases: TGTGCCACCAGCAGACTAGGGCTAGCGGGAGTAGATACGCAGTATTTT.

This chain joins TRBV11-2 and TRBJ1-1; D remains ambiguous. Trimming took 4 bases from V and 11 from J, leaving 17 bases between them. The CDR3 is 13 amino acids. Germline V CDR1 and CDR2: SGHAT, FQNNGV. CDR3 protein: CASSSPGSLWAFF. The CDR3 DNA reads as TGTGCCAGCAGCTCCCCGGGGTCTCTCTGGGCTTTCTTT. Full variable domain (missing parts from reference TRBV11-2 and TRBJ1-1): EAGVAQSPRYKIIEKRQSVAFWCNPISGHATLYWYQQILGQGPKLLIQFQNNGVVDDSQLPKDRFSAERLKGVDSTLKIQPAKLEDSAVYLCASSSPGSLWAFFGQGTRLTVV.